This T cell receptor (beta chain) was sequenced in a study of technical replicates of blood from a handful of donors. Assay: immunoSEQ multiplex PCR; the TCRdb copy retains only in-frame clones and omits some. The sample has tens of thousands of clones; more than 85% are singletons. Looked up from germline, CDR1 is MDHEN and CDR2 is SYDVKM. V lost 7 bases and J lost 2; bases outside the gene matches: 5. The CDR3 sequence is 14 residues long. The chain combines TRBV28 with TRBJ1-5; 7 nucleotides match TRBD1. The source material was T cells isolated from PBMCs. This TCR was recovered from a human donor in good health. CDR3 protein: CASMDRYRNQPQHF. As DNA, the CDR3 is TGTGCCAGCATGGACAGGTATCGCAATCAGCCCCAGCATTTT.